This note documents a single T cell receptor beta chain sequence. The data derive from a study of T-cell reconstitution after alpha-beta-depleted transplantation in children. This CDR3 is built from 15 residues. Germline V gene data show CDR1 as MGHRA and CDR2 as YSYEKL. V trimming: 4 bases; J trimming: 8 bases; junction bases outside the gene matches: 11. Unique molecular identifiers were incorporated into the prepared TCRbeta library. MiXCR, applied by TCRdb to the PCR reads, yields one record per CDR3 protein. The sample has hundreds of thousands of distinct CDR3 sequences; around 17% are singletons.

This TCR came from a human donor who donated a stem cell graft to a child with acute myeloid leukemia. The sequenced sample was PBMCs from the stem cell graft donor, obtained from the stem cell graft. This sequence joins TRBV4-1 and TRBJ1-2; 9 bases fit TRBD1. The CDR3 nucleotides read TGCGCCAGCAGCCGAGTGACAGGGGGGAGAGAAGGCTACACCTTC. Encoded protein: CASSRVTGGREGYTF.